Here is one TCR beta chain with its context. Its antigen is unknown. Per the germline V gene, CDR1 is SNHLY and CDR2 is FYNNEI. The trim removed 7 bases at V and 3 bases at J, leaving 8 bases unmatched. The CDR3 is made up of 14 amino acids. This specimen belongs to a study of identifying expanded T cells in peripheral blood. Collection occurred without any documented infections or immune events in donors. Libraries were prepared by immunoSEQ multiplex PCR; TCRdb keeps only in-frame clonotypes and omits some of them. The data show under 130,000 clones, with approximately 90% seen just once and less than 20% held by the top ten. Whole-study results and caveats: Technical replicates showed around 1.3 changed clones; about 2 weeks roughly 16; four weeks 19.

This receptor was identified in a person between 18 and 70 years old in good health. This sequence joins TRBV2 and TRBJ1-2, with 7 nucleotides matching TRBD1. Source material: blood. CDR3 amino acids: CASISNRGDYGYTF. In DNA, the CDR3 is TGTGCCAGCATCTCAAACAGGGGCGACTATGGCTACACCTTC.